This TCR beta chain came from a study of molecular identifiers for immune sequencing clone quantification. Overall study findings and caveats: Over 97% of effector molecules, but under 1% in naive cells, were held by clones with more than 20 RNA copies.

Listed TCR primers, together with previously described methods, were used for the bulk TCR libraries. TCRdb re-called the PCR reads with MiXCR, one entry per CDR3 protein. Of approximately 630,000 distinct CDR3 sequences in the sample, around 25% were seen once. This clonotype was picked up many times. What it binds is unknown. Sorting defined naive CD8 T cells as CD8+CD4-CCR7+CD45RA+. This CDR3 is built from 17 residues. Per germline, CDR1 LGHNA and CDR2 YSLEER. Germline trimming cut 0 bases from V and 0 bases from J; bases unmatched to any gene: 7. Material for sequencing was naive CD8+ T cells from blood, with Jurkat cell RNA spiked in. Indicated subset: FACS-sorted CD8+CD4-CCR7+CD45RA+ naive T cells. V gene TRBV4-3 combines with J gene TRBJ2-7; 8 nucleotides line up with TRBD2. The sequence was obtained from a human donor in good health. Some libraries in this study had Jurkat cell RNA spiked in. The CDR3 region is CASSQDGAGGPSYEQYF. DNA of the CDR3: TGCGCCAGCAGCCAAGATGGGGCGGGAGGACCCTCCTACGAGCAGTACTTC.